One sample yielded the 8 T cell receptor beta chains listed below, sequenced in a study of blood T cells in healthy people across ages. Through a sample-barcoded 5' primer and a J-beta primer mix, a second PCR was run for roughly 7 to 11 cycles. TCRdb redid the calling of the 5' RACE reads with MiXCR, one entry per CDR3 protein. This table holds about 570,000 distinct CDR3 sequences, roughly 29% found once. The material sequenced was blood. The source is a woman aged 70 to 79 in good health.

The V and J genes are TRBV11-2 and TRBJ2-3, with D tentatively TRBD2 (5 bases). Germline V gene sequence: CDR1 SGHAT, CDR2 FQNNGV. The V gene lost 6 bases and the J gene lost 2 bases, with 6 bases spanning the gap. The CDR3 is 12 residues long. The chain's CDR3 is CASRRATDTQYF. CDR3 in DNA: TGTGCCAGCAGGAGGGCCACAGATACGCAGTATTTT. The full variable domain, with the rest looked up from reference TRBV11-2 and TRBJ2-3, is EAGVAQSPRYKIIEKRQSVAFWCNPISGHATLYWYQQILGQGPKLLIQFQNNGVVDDSQLPKDRFSAERLKGVDSTLKIQPAKLEDSAVYLCASRRATDTQYFGPGTRLTVL.

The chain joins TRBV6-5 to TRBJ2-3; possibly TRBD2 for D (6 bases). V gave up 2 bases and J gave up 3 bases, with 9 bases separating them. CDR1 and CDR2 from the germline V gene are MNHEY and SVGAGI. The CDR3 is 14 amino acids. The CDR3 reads CASSYAAGTDTQYF. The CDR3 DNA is TGTGCCAGCAGTTACGCGGCGGGGACAGATACGCAGTATTTT.

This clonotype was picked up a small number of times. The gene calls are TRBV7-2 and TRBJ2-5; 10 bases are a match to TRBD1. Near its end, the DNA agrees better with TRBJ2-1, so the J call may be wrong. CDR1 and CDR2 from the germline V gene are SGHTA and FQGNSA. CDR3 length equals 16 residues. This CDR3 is CASSVRGTGVYNEQFF. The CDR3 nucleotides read TGTGCCAGCAGCGTCCGGGGGACAGGGGTCTACAATGAGCAGTTCTTC.

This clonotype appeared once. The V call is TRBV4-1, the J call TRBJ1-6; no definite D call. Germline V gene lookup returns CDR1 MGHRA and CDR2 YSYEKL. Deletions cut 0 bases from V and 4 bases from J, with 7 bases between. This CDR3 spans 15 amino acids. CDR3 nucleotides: TGCGCCAGCAGCCAAGATGAAATTTATAATTCACCCCTCCACTTT. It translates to CASSQDEIYNSPLHF.

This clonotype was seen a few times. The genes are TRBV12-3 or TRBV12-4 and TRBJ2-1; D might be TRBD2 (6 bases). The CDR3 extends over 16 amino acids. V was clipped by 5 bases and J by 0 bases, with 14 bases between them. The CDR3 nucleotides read TGTGCCAGCAGTCCCCCACCCGGGGGCTCCTACAATGAGCAGTTCTTC. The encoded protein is CASSPPPGGSYNEQFF.

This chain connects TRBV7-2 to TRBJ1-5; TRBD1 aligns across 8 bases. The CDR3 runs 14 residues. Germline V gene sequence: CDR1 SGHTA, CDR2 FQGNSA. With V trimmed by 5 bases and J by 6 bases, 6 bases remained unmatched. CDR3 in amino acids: CASSIGQGPQPQHF. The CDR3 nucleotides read TGTGCCAGCAGCATAGGACAGGGCCCTCAGCCCCAGCATTTT.

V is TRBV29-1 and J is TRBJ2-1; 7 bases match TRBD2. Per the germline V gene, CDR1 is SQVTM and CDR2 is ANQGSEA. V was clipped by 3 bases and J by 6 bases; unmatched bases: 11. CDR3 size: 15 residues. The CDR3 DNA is TGCAGCGTTGAGGGAGCGGCGGGGGTTGTCAATGAGCAGTTCTTC. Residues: CSVEGAAGVVNEQFF.

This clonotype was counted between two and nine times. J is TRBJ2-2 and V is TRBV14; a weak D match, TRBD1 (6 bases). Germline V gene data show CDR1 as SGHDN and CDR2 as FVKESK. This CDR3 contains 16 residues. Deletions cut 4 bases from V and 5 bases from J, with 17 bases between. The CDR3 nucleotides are TGTGCCAGCAGCCCAGCACAGGGATTTTGGACCGGGGAGCTGTTTTTT. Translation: CASSPAQGFWTGELFF.